The T cell receptor (beta chain) under discussion was sequenced for a study of PD-L1 blockade in urothelial cancer (dated by TCRdb to 2016 to 2017). Looking at the study overall: Therapy was started in 2014 for all patients, and atezolizumab 1,200 mg was administered intravenously every 3 weeks. About 85% of the roughly 29 patients were males with bladder-origin urothelial cancer, and 18 of 29 reported a prior smoking history. An ECOG performance status of 0 or 1 was recorded for the patients, and 0 to 3 prior chemotherapy regimens had been received by the patients. Blood samples were analyzed 3 weeks after the start of treatment (second dose) and 6 weeks after the start of treatment. Blood samples yielded a median of around 130,000 T cells and tens of thousands of unique TCRs, with median clonality 0.080. Somatic, immune and clinical correlates of response to PD-L1 blockade with atezolizumab in urothelial cancer were the focus of an exploratory multi-omic analysis. Pretreatment tumor samples, along with matched peripheral blood collected serially before and after atezolizumab treatment, underwent TCR sequencing. Durable clinical benefit was defined as a progression-free survival longer than 6 months, and TCR features were additionally tested against progression-free survival and overall survival. In the same patients who had TCR sequencing, pretreatment tumors also underwent whole exome sequencing and RNA sequencing. Some ten patients reached durable clinical benefit, while some 20 patients did not. Pretreatment blood TCR-seq was available for fewer than 30 patients, at least one posttreatment blood collection was obtained for about 24 patients, and tumor TCR-seq was available for about 24 patients.

Points the paper makes about the study in general: Because the sample size was small (n of about 29) and many exploratory analyses were performed, the results are intended to be hypothesis-generating. A pretreatment peripheral blood TCR clonality below the median was linked to improved progression-free and overall survival. Greater expansion of tumor-associated TCR clones in peripheral blood 3 weeks after the start of treatment was observed in patients with durable benefit (n ≈ 24, p = 0.022).

This sample's time point label indicates: pretreatment peripheral blood. The cohort comprised 25 to 35 patients with locally advanced or metastatic urothelial carcinoma treated at Memorial Sloan Kettering on a trial protocol. Peripheral blood mononuclear cells were collected pretreatment and during treatment, with between 1 and 8 total time points per patient. The Qiagen DNeasy Blood extraction kit was used to purify genomic DNA from total PBMCs and from tumor samples. Collected pretreatment and during treatment, PBMCs were isolated and stored as previously described. To estimate absolute template abundance from read counts, synthetic TCR analog templates were spiked into each PCR. Using the immunoSEQ assay, TCRbeta CDR3 regions were amplified from genomic DNA with bias-controlled V and J gene primers. Rearranged TCRbeta segments were sequenced at approximately 20X coverage. Per the authors' processing: Sequencing errors were corrected by clustering and CDR3s were annotated against IMGT to assign V, D and J genes. Only productive TCRbeta rearrangements were used in downstream analyses, excluding out-of-frame or stop-codon sequences. To compute clonality, Shannon entropy was normalized by the log of the number of unique productive sequences and then subtracted from one. Clones differing between time points or between blood and tumor were identified by Fisher's exact test with Benjamini-Hochberg correction at adjusted p below 0.01. The table was pulled from immuneACCESS by TCRdb, which kept in-frame rearrangements only. Such tables lose some clones; where checked, under half of the loss comes from unresolved V genes, and the rest has no known cause. Clonal size and the V and J genes are those of that table, whereas D and trimming came from the DNA. The sample has under 50,000 clones on record, about 81% of them singletons. The ten largest account for approximately 1.5% of the sample.

Turning to this clone: Its binding antigen is unknown. Base qualities are not recorded, but no much larger clone differs from it by a single base.

V is cut back by 5 bases and J by 4 bases, with 5 bases in the junction unmatched. Inclusive of the bounding cysteine and phenylalanine, the CDR3 is 14 residues long. The CDR3 DNA has 42 bases and is translated from base 1. Looking up the germline V gene (reference sequence) yields CDR1 SEHNR and CDR2 FQNEAQ. Source: PBMCs, taken around atezolizumab (anti-PD-L1) treatment. This sequence uses TRBV7-9 and TRBJ1-1; the central 9 bases match TRBD1. This sequence was found in a man in his fifties or sixties with urothelial cancer. The sequence in DNA is TGTGCCAGCAGCCAAACAGGGGGCATCACTGAAGCTTTCTTT. This translates into CASSQTGGITEAFF. Reference TRBV7-9 and TRBJ1-1 proteins supply the regions before and after the CDR3; the full variable domain is: DTGVSQNPRHKITKRGQNVTFRCDPISEHNRLYWYRQTLGQGPEFLTYFQNEAQLEKSRLLSDRFSAERPKGSFSTLEIQRTEQGDSAMYLCASSQTGGITEAFFGQGTRLTVV.